The sequence of this TCR beta chain was determined in a study of blood T cell repertoires in COVID-19 (dated by TCRdb to about 2020). With regard to the full study: The collaborator samples originated in the United States, Italy and Spain and spanned the acute and convalescent phases of COVID-19. Nearly every sample came with metadata listing a de-identified subject ID, COVID-19 status, age in years and sex. Samples came from the ongoing ImmuneRACE study (first 160 participants) plus 1,254 subjects from 6 global collaborators. The material from the prospective study consisted of cDNA or gDNA derived from T cells, B-cell-depleted T cells, or PBMCs. The repertoires were released in a freely available public database intended as a resource for research on the immune response to SARS-CoV-2. Deeply sampled blood TCRbeta repertoires from subjects exposed to, actively infected with, or recovered from COVID-19 were included in the dataset. Where available, HLA class I and class II types were taken from metadata supplied by the sample provider and were not determined by assay-based typing.

Of note for this clone: Its antigen has not been determined. Per-base quality was not reported, and no clone a single base away is much larger than it.

Here V drops 0 bases and J drops 3 bases, and the junction holds 2 bases not matched to any gene. The CDR1 and CDR2 encoded by the germline V gene are SGHRS and YFSETQ. There are 15 amino acids in the CDR3, from cysteine to phenylalanine inclusive. Of all the DNA, just the CDR3 is kept, 45 bases in frame from base 1. Whole blood was collected in K2EDTA tubes by collaborating institutions according to the institutions' own protocols. For TCRbeta analysis, collaborators shipped samples as frozen whole blood, isolated PBMCs, or DNA extracted from either of those sample types. The study at large found these results: How much clinical and demographic metadata was included differed by source and by participant, and the metadata was provided uncurated.

The immunoSEQ Assay, a bias-controlled multiplex PCR, was used to amplify TCRbeta CDR3 regions from genomic DNA. The authors' pipeline ran thus. The number of nucleated cells in each sample was estimated by amplification of reference gene primers within the assay. To quantify the absolute abundance of each unique TCRbeta CDR3 rearrangement, sequence reads were collapsed and filtered. Productive Simpson clonality was computed per sample as the square root of Simpson's diversity index over productive rearrangements. In TCRdb, the immuneACCESS table is reduced to in-frame sequences with V and J assigned. These tables do not hold every clone; where another copy was compared, an unresolved V gene accounts for under half, and the others remain unexplained. Clonal size and the V and J genes are those of that table, whereas D and trimming came from the DNA. Counted in this sample were 210,000 or so clones; around four fifths of them appeared once. The leading ten clones occupy about a fifth of the sample.

The sequence joins TRBV5-1 to TRBJ2-1, with 8 middle bases fitting TRBD1. The clonotype comes from a human donor in a cohort sampled during active COVID-19. The source material was peripheral blood. This receptor carries the CDR3 CASSLGQGFYNEQFF. The DNA sequence is TGCGCCAGCAGCTTGGGACAGGGGTTCTACAATGAGCAGTTCTTC.